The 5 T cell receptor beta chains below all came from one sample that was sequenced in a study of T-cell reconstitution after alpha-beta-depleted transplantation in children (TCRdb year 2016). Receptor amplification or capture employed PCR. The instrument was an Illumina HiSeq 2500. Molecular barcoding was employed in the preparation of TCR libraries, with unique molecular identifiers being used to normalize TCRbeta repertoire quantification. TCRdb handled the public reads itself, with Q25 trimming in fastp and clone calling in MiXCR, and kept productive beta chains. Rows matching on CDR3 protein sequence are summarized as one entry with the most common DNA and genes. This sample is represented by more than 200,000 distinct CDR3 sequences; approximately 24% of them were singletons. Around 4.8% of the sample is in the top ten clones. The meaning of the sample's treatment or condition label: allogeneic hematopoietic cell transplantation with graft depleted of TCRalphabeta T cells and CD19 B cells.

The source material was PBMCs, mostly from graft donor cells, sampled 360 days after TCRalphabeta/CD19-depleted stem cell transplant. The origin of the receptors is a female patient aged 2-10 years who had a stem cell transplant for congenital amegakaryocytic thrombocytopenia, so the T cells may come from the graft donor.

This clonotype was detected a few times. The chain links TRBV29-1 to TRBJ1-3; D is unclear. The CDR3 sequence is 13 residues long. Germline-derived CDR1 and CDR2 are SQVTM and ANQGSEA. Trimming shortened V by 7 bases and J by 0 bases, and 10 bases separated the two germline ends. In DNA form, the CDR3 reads TGCAGCGCCCAACTTAGCTCTGGAAACACCATATATTTT. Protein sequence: CSAQLSSGNTIYF.

CDR3 amino acids: CASSLPGQGKNIQYF. The CDR3 DNA is TGTGCCAGCAGCTTACCGGGACAGGGGAAAAACATTCAGTACTTC. The chain is built from TRBV7-9 and TRBJ2-4; 10 positions match TRBD1. V gave up 2 bases and J gave up 4 bases; unmatched junction bases: 2. This CDR3 is built from 15 residues. The V gene's germline CDR1 is SEHNR and CDR2 FQNEAQ (reference sequence). Looking up the rest from reference TRBV7-9 and TRBJ2-4 gives the full variable domain: DTGVSQNPRHKITKRGQNVTFRCDPISEHNRLYWYRQTLGQGPEFLTYFQNEAQLEKSRLLSDRFSAERPKGSFSTLEIQRTEQGDSAMYLCASSLPGQGKNIQYFGAGTRLSVL.

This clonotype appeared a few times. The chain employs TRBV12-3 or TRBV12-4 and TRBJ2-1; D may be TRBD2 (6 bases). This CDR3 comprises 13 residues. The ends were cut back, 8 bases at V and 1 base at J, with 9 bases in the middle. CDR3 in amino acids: CASQLASYNEQFF. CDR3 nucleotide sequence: TGTGCCAGCCAGCTAGCGTCCTACAATGAGCAGTTCTTC.

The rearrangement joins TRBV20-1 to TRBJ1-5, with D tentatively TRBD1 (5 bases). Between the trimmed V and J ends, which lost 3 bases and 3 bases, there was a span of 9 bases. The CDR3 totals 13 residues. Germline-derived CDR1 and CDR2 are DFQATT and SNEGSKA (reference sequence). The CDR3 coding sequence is TGCAGTGCTAGGGGGCAGTTCAATCAGCCCCAGCATTTT. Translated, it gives CSARGQFNQPQHF.

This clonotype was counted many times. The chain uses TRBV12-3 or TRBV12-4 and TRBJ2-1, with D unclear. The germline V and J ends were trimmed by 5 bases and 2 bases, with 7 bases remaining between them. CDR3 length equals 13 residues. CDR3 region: CASSLRAYNEQFF. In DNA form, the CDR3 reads TGTGCCAGCAGTCTACGGGCCTACAATGAGCAGTTCTTC.